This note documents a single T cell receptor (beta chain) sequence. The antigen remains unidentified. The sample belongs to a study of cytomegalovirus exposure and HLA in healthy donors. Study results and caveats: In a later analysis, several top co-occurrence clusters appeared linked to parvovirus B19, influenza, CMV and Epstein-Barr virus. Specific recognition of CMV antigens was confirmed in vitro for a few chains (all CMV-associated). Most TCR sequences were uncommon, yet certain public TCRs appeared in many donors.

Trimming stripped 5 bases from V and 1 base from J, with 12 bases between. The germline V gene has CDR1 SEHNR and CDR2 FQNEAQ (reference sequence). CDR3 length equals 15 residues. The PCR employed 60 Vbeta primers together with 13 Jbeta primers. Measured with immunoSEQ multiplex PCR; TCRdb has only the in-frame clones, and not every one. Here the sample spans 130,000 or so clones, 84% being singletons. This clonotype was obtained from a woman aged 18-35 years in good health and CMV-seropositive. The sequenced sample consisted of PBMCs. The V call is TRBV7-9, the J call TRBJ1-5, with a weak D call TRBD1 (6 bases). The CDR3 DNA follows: TGTGCCAGCAGCACAGACAGGTTGAGCAATCAGCCCCAGCATTTT. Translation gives CASSTDRLSNQPQHF.